Listed below are T cell receptor beta chains from one sample, sequenced in a study of PD-1 blockade in classical Hodgkin lymphoma. Produced via immunoSEQ multiplex PCR; TCRdb's table is partial and in-frame only. The table lists 30,000 or so clones, about nine tenths of them singletons, with 0.2% to 0.3% in the top ten. The input for sequencing was CD4+ T cells from blood, taken at baseline. These receptors were taken from a human donor with classical Hodgkin lymphoma. Each CDR3 is given without its conserved first and last residue.

V: TRBV6-1; J: TRBJ2-1; CDR3: AGRGIYNEQF
V: TRBV5-8; J: TRBJ2-1; CDR3: ASRRTGGRSNEQF
V: TRBV6-5; J: TRBJ2-3; CDR3: ASRPPGTDTQY
V: TRBV6-6; J: TRBJ1-2; CDR3: ASSRSGTERAGGYT
V: TRBV28; J: TRBJ2-7; CDR3: ASSRSGRLHEQY
V: TRBV5-5; J: TRBJ2-7; CDR3: ASSPNGLSYEQY
V: TRBV7-9; J: TRBJ2-2; CDR3: ASSRTGVGNTGELF
V: TRBV29-1; J: TRBJ1-2; CDR3: SVESGQGIYGYT
V: TRBV9; J: TRBJ1-1; CDR3: ASSVVDRTNTEAF
V: TRBV2; J: TRBJ1-1; CDR3: ASRVHRALNTEAF
V: TRBV30; J: TRBJ2-1; CDR3: AWSGASGNGAYNEQF
V: TRBV27; J: TRBJ1-1; CDR3: ASSLWTGGIAATEAF
V: TRBV27; J: TRBJ1-2; CDR3: ASSLYNRGGGGYT
V: TRBV5-6; J: TRBJ1-2; CDR3: ASSLVNTNGDGYT
V: TRBV29-1; J: TRBJ2-3; CDR3: SVSFTDTQY
V: TRBV2; J: TRBJ1-5; CDR3: ASSDWDTQYQPQH
V: TRBV6-6; J: TRBJ1-4; CDR3: ASSFHGTANEKLF
V: TRBV10-3; J: TRBJ2-2; CDR3: AISLTANTGELF
V: TRBV2; J: TRBJ2-7; CDR3: ASSLERGEQY
V: TRBV6-1; J: TRBJ2-1; CDR3: ASSEFAGYYNEQF
V: TRBV6-1; J: TRBJ2-3; CDR3: ASRSGTDTQY
V: TRBV5-1; J: TRBJ2-7; CDR3: ASSLMTSGSEQY
V: TRBV28; J: TRBJ1-2; CDR3: ATSGPDRERAYGYT
V: TRBV5-8; J: TRBJ2-3; CDR3: ASSLATSGSTDTQY
V: TRBV2; J: TRBJ2-3; CDR3: ASSGFTDTQY
V: TRBV18; J: TRBJ2-7; CDR3: ASSPGLAGVYEQY
V: TRBV19; J: TRBJ1-4; CDR3: ASSSVGGRTEKLF
V: TRBV12-5; J: TRBJ2-2; CDR3: ASGLVSGTGELF
V: TRBV5-6; J: TRBJ1-2; CDR3: ASSLSGQLFNYGYT
V: TRBV4-2; J: TRBJ2-7; CDR3: ASSHAGANAASYEQY
V: TRBV6-6; J: TRBJ2-7; CDR3: ASTDGFSYEQY
V: TRBV9; J: TRBJ2-2; CDR3: ASSVGPDGRGHTGELF
V: TRBV11-2; J: TRBJ1-5; CDR3: ASSLETGRPNQPQH
V: TRBV6-5; J: TRBJ1-5; CDR3: ASSLRTGGNQPQH
V: TRBV7-9; J: TRBJ2-3; CDR3: ASSLLAGPDTQY
V: TRBV11-3; J: TRBJ2-5; CDR3: ASSPRTSGRETQY
V: TRBV2; J: TRBJ1-4; CDR3: ASIGVGGRGGKLF
V: TRBV5-1; J: TRBJ2-2; CDR3: ASSFPTGTGISGELF
V: TRBV6-6; J: TRBJ2-7; CDR3: ASSRTSGEQY
V: TRBV10-2; J: TRBJ1-5; CDR3: ASSESGQPQH